This TCR beta chain was profiled in a study of beta chain features in type 1 diabetes. Study findings and constraints: For patients and controls alike, PCR might favor shorter templates to the same degree. Patients' naive, central memory and Treg TCRB repertoires seemed closer to one another than those of healthy donors.

V was trimmed by 4 bases and J by 0 bases, leaving 12 bases between them. This CDR3 contains 15 residues. From germline, CDR1 is SGHTA and CDR2 FQGNSA. TCRB transcripts that were expressed got sequenced, as all of the isolated RNA had been reverse transcribed. Generated by immunoSEQ multiplex PCR, the TCRdb table keeps only in-frame clones and is missing some. The sample includes 300,000 to 400,000 clones, about 12% of them seen just once. This clone occurred a few times. Its antigen is not known. The chain has TRBV7-2 and TRBJ1-1; the D is unclear. The origin of this receptor is a man younger than 30 in good health. Sequences were obtained from naive CD4+ T cells from blood. DNA of the CDR3: TGTGCCAGCAGCTCCAGATTGGAGGTGAACACTGAAGCTTTCTTT. Its protein product is CASSSRLEVNTEAFF.